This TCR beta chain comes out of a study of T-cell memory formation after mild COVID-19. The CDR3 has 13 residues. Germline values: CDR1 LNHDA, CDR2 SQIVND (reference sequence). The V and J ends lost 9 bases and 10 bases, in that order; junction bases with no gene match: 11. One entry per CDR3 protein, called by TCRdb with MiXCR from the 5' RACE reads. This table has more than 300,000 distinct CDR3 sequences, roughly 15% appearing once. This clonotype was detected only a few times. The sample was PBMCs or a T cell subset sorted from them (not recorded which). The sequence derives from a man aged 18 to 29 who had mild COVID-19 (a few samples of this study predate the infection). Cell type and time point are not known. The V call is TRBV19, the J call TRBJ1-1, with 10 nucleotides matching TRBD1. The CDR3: CASYTGTGVGAFF. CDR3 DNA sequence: TGTGCCAGCTATACCGGGACAGGGGTCGGAGCTTTCTTT.